This T cell receptor beta chain stems from a study of T-cell memory formation after mild COVID-19. A single record per CDR3 protein comes from TCRdb applying MiXCR to the 5' RACE reads. The top ten hold roughly an eighth of the sample, which has roughly 190,000 distinct CDR3 sequences, around 26% seen once. The CDR3 totals 16 residues. Trimming cost V 4 bases and J 6 bases; bases outside gene matches: 10. Germline assignment: CDR1 SGHTA and CDR2 FQGNSA. This receptor was obtained from an adult woman who had mild COVID-19 (a few samples of this study predate the infection). Cell type and time point are not known. The sequenced sample consisted of PBMCs or a T cell subset sorted from them (not recorded which). The rearrangement joins TRBV7-2 to TRBJ2-3, with TRBD2 matching 10 bases. CDR3 nucleotides: TGTGCCAGCAGCTGGAGCGGGAGGGCCCAGGGTGATACGCAGTATTTT. Its translation: CASSWSGRAQGDTQYF.